The clone carrying this T cell receptor (beta chain) was observed a handful of times. Its antigen is unidentified. This specimen comes from a study of T cells after yellow fever vaccination. The CDR3 sequence is 15 residues long. With 7 bases removed from V and 0 bases from J, the gap between germline ends came to 15 bases. TCRdb re-called the 5' RACE reads with MiXCR, one entry per CDR3 protein. The sample records roughly 300,000 distinct CDR3 sequences, roughly 8.4% being singletons. Findings and caveats of the study: Clonotypes found in both CD4 and CD8 compartments made up a small share. Though it reached lower strength, the secondary response hit its peak faster, day 5 versus 15.

The chain links TRBV12-3 or TRBV12-4 to TRBJ1-1; D uncertain. This receptor was obtained from a young man who received the YFV17D yellow fever vaccine. The starting material was PBMCs, obtained approximately 47 days after the first yellow fever vaccination. This CDR3 is CASTNKPGMNTEAFF. Here the CDR3 DNA reads TGTGCCAGCACCAACAAACCGGGGATGAACACTGAAGCTTTCTTT.